This T cell receptor (beta chain) is drawn from a study of T cell responses to AZD1222 COVID-19 vaccine (dated by TCRdb to the early 2020s). As for the study more broadly: AZD1222 recipients given second doses at about 4 weeks or at about 12 weeks were pooled, since spike-specific TCR depth and breadth were not found to differ between the two schedules. TCR sequencing covered 230 or so trial participants: 200 to 210 given two doses of AZD1222 and some 25 given two doses of MenACWY control vaccine. Trial participants were enrolled into age subgroups of 18-55, 56-69 and 70-plus years, which contained 148, 28 and 57 TCR-sequenced participants, respectively. Broader findings and caveats from the paper: Participants were mostly white British and included more females than males, and it was suggested by the authors that clonal diversity may have been underestimated. The 56-69-year group was small, and its depth increase did not reach significance, likely because of low power. The whole spike protein was spanned by vaccine-associated CD4 TCRs, and dominant responses were seen in regions 160-218 and 743-854. Reportedly, close to half of the unique spike-specific TCRs recognized epitopes lying outside the regions that are mutated in the B.1.351 and B.1.1.7 variants. Because no samples from the day 14 peak response were available, repertoires could be characterized only after the peak T cell response. Conclusions about previously exposed vaccinees are limited, since just 6 or 7 AZD1222 recipients were seropositive for SARS-CoV-2 at baseline. A significant rise in spike-specific TCR breadth and depth was observed after two AZD1222 doses relative to day 0 and relative to MenACWY recipients.

V is shortened by 6 bases, J by 1 base, and the region joining them spans 16 bases. As encoded in the germline V gene (reference sequence), CDR1 is LNHDA while CDR2 is SQIVND. The CDR3 sequence holds 16 residues, the cysteine and phenylalanine included. The sequence is cut down to CDR3 DNA, 48 bases in frame from base 1. Points on this clone: The antigen it recognizes is unknown. No base quality information exists; no much larger clone differs at one position.

The time point tag for this specimen amounts to: baseline before first vaccination. Vaccinee samples were obtained from the UK trials COV001 and COV002, which included a single-blind randomized controlled phase 2/3 trial of AZD1222 (ChAdOx1 nCoV-19) in healthy adults. Trial participant PBMC samples were collected at day 0 and day 28 after the second dose for TCRbeta chain sequencing. The CDR3 regions of human TCRbeta chains were analyzed by immunosequencing. The study's processing was this. Repertoire TCRs were matched against a reference library of SARS-CoV-2-specific TCRs generated with the MIRA antigen-specificity platform. Breadth meant the fraction of unique TCRs that were SARS-CoV-2-associated, whereas depth meant the fraction of total T cells that were SARS-CoV-2-associated. Using the MIRA data, every spike-specific TCR was mapped to the spike region that the TCR reacted to and assigned to either a CD4 or a CD8 class. Log10-transformed breadth and depth values were compared by one-way ANOVA with Sidak's multiple comparisons tests. TCRdb's version of the immuneACCESS table is confined to in-frame rearrangements and falls short of the full clone set. An unresolved V gene accounts for under half of the shortfall where checked; the remainder is of unknown origin. For V, J and clone size, that table is used; D and trimming come from the DNA. The table for this sample lists more than 110,000 clones; less than 95% of them were counted only once. Of the sample, 2.8% is held by the ten largest clones.

The chain is assembled from TRBV19 and TRBJ2-1; the D assignment is uncertain and may be TRBD1 or TRBD2, with 5 bases supporting each. This sample comprised peripheral blood, obtained on day 0 of AZD1222 vaccination. The sequence derives from an adult in good health. The bases read TGTGCCAGTAGCCCCCCGGGACGACCATCCTACAATGAGCAGTTCTTC. It translates as CASSPPGRPSYNEQFF.